The rows below give T cell receptor beta chains drawn from one sample of a study of blood T cell repertoires in COVID-19. Data came from immunoSEQ multiplex PCR; TCRdb stores just in-frame clones and leaves some out. The profile covers fewer than 200,000 clones, with more than 70% appearing a single time and 3.6% taken by the ten largest. Sequenced material: PBMCs or T cells enriched from blood (not recorded which). Receptors were obtained from a woman aged 45-60 years in a cohort exposed to, infected with or recovered from COVID-19 (not recorded which). The CDR3 runs from the conserved cysteine through the conserved F or W. The D gene is left open where the match is weak. Size is stated for part of the rows, as once, few or many counts, or as a class when the clone is expanded.

size: NA; J: TRBJ2-3; V: TRBV5-8; D: NA; length: 16; DNA: TGTGCCAGCAGCTTGGAAGTAGGAGCGGCGGCAGATACGCAGTATTTT; CDR3: CASSLEVGAAADTQYF
size: NA; J: TRBJ2-2; V: TRBV7-8; D: NA; length: 14; DNA: TGTGCCAGCAATCCCAGGGGAGTTACCGGGGAGCTGTTTTTT; CDR3: CASNPRGVTGELFF
size: few; J: TRBJ1-6; V: TRBV7-9; D: NA; length: 16; DNA: TGTGCCAGCAGCCCCTTCACGGGGGGAGAGGATTCACCCCTCCACTTT; CDR3: CASSPFTGGEDSPLHF
size: NA; J: TRBJ1-6; V: TRBV5-1; D: TRBD1; length: 17; DNA: TGCGCCAGCAGCTCCAACGCTCATGACAGGGATAATTCACCCCTCCACTTT; CDR3: CASSSNAHDRDNSPLHF
size: NA; J: TRBJ2-3; V: TRBV28; D: NA; length: 15; DNA: TGTGCCAGCAGTGCCCGGTCCCCTTCCGCAGATACGCAGTATTTT; CDR3: CASSARSPSADTQYF
size: NA; J: TRBJ1-1; V: TRBV12-3/TRBV12-4; D: TRBD1; length: 13; DNA: TGTGCCAGCAGTCTACAGGGGGCGGGTGAAGCTTTCTTT; CDR3: CASSLQGAGEAFF
size: NA; J: TRBJ1-5; V: TRBV6-5; D: NA; length: 15; DNA: TGTGCCAGCAGTTATCAGGGGCTAGGATCTCAGCCCCAGCATTTT; CDR3: CASSYQGLGSQPQHF
size: NA; J: TRBJ2-5; V: TRBV18; D: TRBD2; length: 15; DNA: TGTGCCAGCTCACCATACCAGCGGGGCCAAGAGACCCAGTACTTC; CDR3: CASSPYQRGQETQYF
size: NA; J: TRBJ1-2; V: TRBV24-1; D: TRBD1; length: 12; DNA: TGTGCCACACAGGGGCATGAGGATGGCTACACCTTC; CDR3: CATQGHEDGYTF
size: NA; J: TRBJ1-4; V: TRBV9; D: NA; length: 16; DNA: TGTGCCAGCAGCCCCCGAATTCGGGGTACTAATGAAAAACTGTTTTTT; CDR3: CASSPRIRGTNEKLFF
size: NA; J: TRBJ2-1; V: TRBV5-1; D: TRBD1; length: 13; DNA: TGCGCCAGCAGCATGGGACAGGGCAATGAGCAGTTCTTC; CDR3: CASSMGQGNEQFF
size: NA; J: TRBJ1-5; V: TRBV6-2/TRBV6-3; D: TRBD1; length: 15; DNA: TGTGCCAGCAGCCCGGGGACAGAGATTGCTCAGCCCCAGCATTTT; CDR3: CASSPGTEIAQPQHF
size: NA; J: TRBJ1-1; V: TRBV5-1; D: NA; length: 14; DNA: TGCGCCAGCAGCTTGACAGGGCAAAGCACTGAAGCTTTCTTT; CDR3: CASSLTGQSTEAFF
size: NA; J: TRBJ1-1; V: TRBV29-1; D: NA; length: 10; DNA: TGCAGCGTTCAGAACACTGAAGCTTTCTTT; CDR3: CSVQNTEAFF